The next 24 T cell receptor beta chains were all read from a single sample in a study of vaccination effects on CD4 cells after COVID-19. Repertoires were generated with immunoSEQ multiplex PCR, while TCRdb's copy carries only in-frame clones and drops some. The sample contains tens of thousands of clones, 76% of which appear only once. The antigens these receptors bind are not known. Following a roughly 9-day culture, CD4+ T cells were purified. Documented for the person is a PCR-confirmed SARS-CoV-2 infection occurring between March and December 2020. The cohort was immunized with two doses of either the BNT162b2 or mRNA-1273 vaccine. The starting material was CD4+ T cells from PBMCs cultured without peptide, obtained after COVID-19 vaccination. These receptors all come from a human donor who had a prior SARS-CoV-2 infection.

V gene TRBV11-3 combines with J gene TRBJ2-4, with D possibly matching TRBD1 (6 bases). Germline-derived CDR1 and CDR2 are SGHNT and YENEEA. The CDR3 spans 15 residues. V lost 0 bases, J lost 3 bases, and 9 bases lay in between. DNA of the CDR3: TGTGCCAGCAGCTTAGATGGACAGAACAAAAACATTCAGTACTTC. It codes for CASSLDGQNKNIQYF.

The rearrangement links TRBV3-1 (or the pseudogene TRBV3-2) to TRBJ2-1; D ambiguous. The V and J ends lost 4 bases and 5 bases respectively, with 15 bases between them. The CDR3 sequence is 15 residues long. Germline values: CDR1 LGHDT, CDR2 YNNKEL (reference sequence). The CDR3 nucleotides are TGTGCCAGCAGCCGGGATTCGACCCAAAACAATGAGCAGTTCTTC. It specifies CASSRDSTQNNEQFF.

The CDR3 region is CASSLTGSLADTQYF. The CDR3 region has the DNA TGTGCCAGCTCACTGACCGGGAGCCTCGCAGATACGCAGTATTTT. V and J are TRBV18 and TRBJ2-3, with D possibly matching TRBD2 (6 bases). The CDR3 extends over 15 amino acids. The V end was cut by 4 bases, the J end by 4 bases, with 15 bases between. The germline V gene encodes CDR1 KGHSH and CDR2 LQKENI.

The chain recombines TRBV3-1 (or the pseudogene TRBV3-2) with TRBJ2-5, with TRBD2 as a possible D gene (7 bases). This CDR3 is 16 amino acids long. Trimming pared 1 base from V and 2 bases from J, leaving 14 bases between. Germline V gives CDR1 LGHDT, CDR2 YNNKEL (reference sequence). Written as DNA, the CDR3 is TGTGCCAGCAGCCAAGGGGAGGGGGAGATTCAAGAGACCCAGTACTTC. Amino acid sequence: CASSQGEGEIQETQYF.

The V and J genes are TRBV7-3 and TRBJ2-5; D possibly matches TRBD1 or TRBD2 (5 bases each). Germline V gene data show CDR1 as SGHTA and CDR2 as FQGTGA. V was shortened by 5 bases and J by 0 bases, with 7 bases between the two germline ends. The CDR3 spans 13 residues. CDR3 sequence (DNA): TGTGCCAGCAGCCGGGACCACCAAGAGACCCAGTACTTC. Its translation is CASSRDHQETQYF.

CDR3 amino acids: CASSPGGRMAEAFF. The CDR3 nucleotides read TGTGCCAGCAGCCCCGGGGGGAGAATGGCGGAAGCTTTCTTT. This chain connects TRBV28 to TRBJ1-1, with D possibly TRBD1 on 5 matching bases. CDR3 length: 14 residues. The V and J ends lost 6 bases and 8 bases respectively, with 19 bases between them. CDR1 MDHEN and CDR2 SYDVKM come from the germline V gene. The entire variable domain, with the rest obtained from reference TRBV28 and TRBJ1-1, is as follows: DVKVTQSSRYLVKRTGEKVFLECVQDMDHENMFWYRQDPGLGLRLIYFSYDVKMKEKGDIPEGYSVSREKKERFSLILESASTNQTSMYLCASSPGGRMAEAFFGQGTRLTVV.

V is TRBV5-1 and J is TRBJ1-1; D is perhaps TRBD1 (6 bases). The V end lost 2 bases, the J end lost 1 base, and 12 bases lay between the germline ends. This CDR3 spans 15 amino acids. The germline gives CDR1 SGHRS, CDR2 YFSETQ. The CDR3 nucleotides read TGCGCCAGCAGCTTACTAACAGGGTCGAACACTGAAGCTTTCTTT. This gives the protein CASSLLTGSNTEAFF. The full variable domain, with the rest looked up from reference TRBV5-1 and TRBJ1-1, is KAGVTQTPRYLIKTRGQQVTLSCSPISGHRSVSWYQQTPGQGLQFLFEYFSETQRNKGNFPGRFSGRQFSNSRSEMNVSTLELGDSALYLCASSLLTGSNTEAFFGQGTRLTVV.

This chain uses TRBV7-8 with TRBJ2-2; 11 bases fit TRBD1. The CDR3 is made up of 14 amino acids. Germline lookup yields CDR1 SGHVS and CDR2 FQNEAQ. V trimming: 11 bases; J trimming: 5 bases; junction bases outside the gene matches: 7. CDR3 sequence (DNA): TGTGCCTCCGGACAGGGGGCGGTTACCGGGGAGCTGTTTTTT. Residues: CASGQGAVTGELFF.

The rearrangement links TRBV2 to TRBJ1-1, with 7 bases lining up with TRBD1. J gave up 6 bases and V 9 bases, and 10 bases lay outside the gene matches. CDR3 length equals 13 residues. Germline values: CDR1 SNHLY, CDR2 FYNNEI. The CDR3 DNA reads TGTGCCAGTAGAGTTACAGGGGATGCTGAAGCTTTCTTT. It translates to CASRVTGDAEAFF.

The chain links TRBV7-9 to TRBJ2-7; 11 bases fit TRBD2. The CDR3 is 15 amino acids. CDR1 is SEHNR and CDR2 is FQNEAQ in the germline V gene (reference sequence). V dropped 3 bases and J dropped 5; count of bases not matched to a gene: 6. In nucleotides, the CDR3 is TGTGCCAGCAGCTTTCCTAGCGGGGGGCTCCACGAGCAGTACTTC. The encoded protein is CASSFPSGGLHEQYF.

The chain has TRBV5-4 and TRBJ2-3, with D possibly matching TRBD2 (6 bases). Germline V CDR1 and CDR2: SGHNT, YYREEE (reference sequence). Trimming stripped 4 bases from V and 5 bases from J, with 11 bases between. The CDR3 contains 13 residues. CDR3 region: CASSALAQDTQYF. For the CDR3, the DNA is TGTGCCAGCAGCGCCCTAGCGCAAGATACGCAGTATTTT.

This rearrangement joins TRBV5-1 to TRBJ2-5; D is unclear. The CDR3 covers 12 residues. V was cut by 3 bases and J by 5 bases, with 8 bases left in between. Germline V gene data show CDR1 as SGHRS and CDR2 as YFSETQ. CDR3 in DNA: TGCGCCAGCAGCTGGGCGCGTGAGACCCAGTACTTC. This encodes CASSWARETQYF.

This chain uses TRBV19 with TRBJ2-1; D unclear. Germline lookup yields CDR1 LNHDA and CDR2 SQIVND (reference sequence). The CDR3 contains 16 residues. Between the trimmed V and J ends, which lost 3 bases and 8 bases, there was a span of 20 bases. CDR3 nucleotides: TGTGCCAGTAGTATGTATTCGGCTAGTCGGTTCGATGAGCAGTTCTTC. Amino acid sequence: CASSMYSASRFDEQFF. Variable domain in full (rest from reference TRBV19 and TRBJ2-1): DGGITQSPKYLFRKEGQNVTLSCEQNLNHDAMYWYRQDPGQGLRLIYYSQIVNDFQKGDIAEGYSVSREKKESFPLTVTSAQKNPTAFYLCASSMYSASRFDEQFFGPGTRLTVL.

This clone was observed once. This sequence joins TRBV7-8 and TRBJ2-7; D not resolved. The CDR3 consists of 18 residues. Germline CDR1 is SGHVS and CDR2 is FQNEAQ. V lost 2 bases and J 0 bases, leaving 20 bases between the germline ends. CDR3 amino acids: CASSLFLGVGESSYEQYF. The CDR3 DNA follows: TGTGCCAGCAGCTTATTCCTTGGCGTGGGCGAGAGCTCCTACGAGCAGTACTTC.

The chain employs TRBV4-1 and TRBJ1-6, with a tentative D call TRBD1 (5 bases). The ends were cut back, 3 bases at V and 3 bases at J, with 15 bases in the middle. Germline CDR1 and CDR2: MGHRA and YSYEKL. This CDR3 region has 17 residues. In nucleotides, the CDR3 is TGCGCCAGCAGCCAGACCGGGTTAGGGGACTATAATTCACCCCTCCACTTT. Translating gives CASSQTGLGDYNSPLHF.

The rearrangement links TRBV6-5 to TRBJ2-1; possibly TRBD2 for D (5 bases). CDR3 size: 14 residues. Between the trimmed V and J ends, which lost 2 bases and 7 bases, there was a span of 12 bases. Germline V CDR1 and CDR2: MNHEY, SVGAGI. This CDR3 is CASSYTLALNEQFF. The CDR3 DNA follows: TGTGCCAGCAGTTACACGCTAGCTCTTAATGAGCAGTTCTTC.

The chain couples TRBV6-6 to TRBJ1-1; 7 bases are shared with TRBD1. The length of the CDR3 is 14 residues. The germline gives CDR1 MNHNY, CDR2 SVGAGI (reference sequence). V lost 7 bases, J lost 1 base, and 6 bases stayed unmatched. The CDR3 sequence: CASIRGTENTEAFF. CDR3 DNA sequence: TGTGCCAGCATACGAGGGACAGAGAACACTGAAGCTTTCTTT.

The chain recombines TRBV3-1 (or the pseudogene TRBV3-2) with TRBJ2-7; unclear D gene. The CDR3 loop spans 15 amino acids. Germline V gene sequence: CDR1 LGHDT, CDR2 YNNKEL (reference sequence). The V end was cut by 1 base, the J end by 0 bases, with 10 bases between. The CDR3 DNA follows: TGTGCCAGCAGCCAAGCCAGACCGAGCTCCTACGAGCAGTACTTC. It specifies CASSQARPSSYEQYF.

The rearrangement links TRBV7-9 to TRBJ2-1; TRBD1 might be the D (5 bases). V was shortened by 5 bases and J by 9 bases, with 17 bases between the two germline ends. Germline CDR1 and CDR2: SEHNR and FQNEAQ (reference sequence). The CDR3 has 14 amino acids. CDR3 in DNA: TGTGCCAGCAGCGCTCGGACAATAGGTGTTGAGCAGTTCTTC. This codes for CASSARTIGVEQFF.

The J gene is TRBJ1-1, the V gene TRBV5-1, with 7 bases matching TRBD1. From germline, CDR1 is SGHRS and CDR2 YFSETQ. J lost 2 bases, V lost 0 bases, and 1 base had no gene match. This CDR3 region has 14 residues. The CDR3: CASSLVGGNTEAFF. The CDR3, as DNA: TGCGCCAGCAGCTTGGTAGGGGGCAACACTGAAGCTTTCTTT.

V is TRBV5-4 and J is TRBJ2-7; 10 bases agree with TRBD2. V lost 3 bases, J lost 1 base, and 4 bases stayed unmatched. Germline values: CDR1 SGHNT, CDR2 YYREEE (reference sequence). The CDR3 totals 15 residues. CDR3 nucleotide sequence: TGTGCCAGCAGCTCGGGACTAGCGCTTTCCTACGAGCAGTACTTC. Protein product: CASSSGLALSYEQYF.

This clone was counted between two and nine times. The V and J genes are TRBV9 and TRBJ2-2; D possibly corresponds to TRBD1 (5 bases). Trimming stripped 0 bases from V and 0 bases from J, with 12 bases between. This CDR3 has 17 amino acids. Germline V gene data show CDR1 as SGDLS and CDR2 as YYNGEE. The CDR3 nucleotides are TGTGCCAGCAGCGTAGCTCCGCAGGGATCGAACACCGGGGAGCTGTTTTTT. Translation: CASSVAPQGSNTGELFF. Looking up the rest from reference TRBV9 and TRBJ2-2 gives the full variable domain: DSGVTQTPKHLITATGQRVTLRCSPRSGDLSVYWYQQSLDQGLQFLIQYYNGEERAKGNILERFSAQQFPDLHSELNLSSLELGDSALYFCASSVAPQGSNTGELFFGEGSRLTVL.

Comments on this clone: At one end the junction does not follow the germline gene, possibly because of a read error. This chain uses TRBV7-7 with TRBJ2-1, with D possibly being TRBD2 (5 bases). Germline V lookup: CDR1 SSHAT, CDR2 FNYEAQ (reference sequence). The CDR3 has 15 residues. Here the CDR3 DNA reads TGTGCTAGCAGCTTAGGGAGAGAATCCTACAATGAGCAGTTCTTC. Residues: CASSLGRESYNEQFF.

This clone was observed a few times. This sequence joins TRBV14 and TRBJ1-3; 11 bases line up with TRBD1. Losses at the gene ends were 3 bases for V and 3 bases for J; bases not matched to a gene: 7. In germline, CDR1 is SGHDN, CDR2 FVKESK. The CDR3 runs to 17 residues. CDR3 nucleotides: TGTGCCAGCAGCCAGGCCGGGACAGGGGGAGTTGGAAACACCATATATTTT. Its translation is CASSQAGTGGVGNTIYF.